The 31 T cell receptor beta chains below all came from one sample that was sequenced in a study of cytomegalovirus exposure and HLA in healthy donors. In the PCR, 60 Vbeta and 13 Jbeta primers were used. Sequencing used immunoSEQ multiplex PCR; TCRdb keeps in-frame clones, though not all of them. Counted here are around 88,000 clones, about 81% occurring once; the ten biggest clones make up approximately 4%. Sequenced input: PBMCs. The source is a woman in her forties in good health and CMV-seropositive.

The V and J genes are TRBV6-6 and TRBJ2-3, with D unclear. Germline assignment: CDR1 MNHNY and CDR2 SVGAGI (reference sequence). The CDR3 runs 13 residues. V lost 8 bases, J lost 4 bases, and 13 bases lay in between. CDR3 in amino acids: CASALGGPDTQYF. In DNA, the CDR3 is TGTGCCAGCGCCTTAGGCGGCCCAGATACGCAGTATTTT.

The chain links TRBV10-1 to TRBJ2-3, with 9 nucleotides matching TRBD2. CDR1 and CDR2 from the germline V gene are WNHNN and SYGVQD (reference sequence). CDR3 length equals 16 residues. After removal of 2 bases from V and 5 bases from J, the junction contained 8 bases not matched to a gene. The CDR3 DNA follows: TGCGCCAGCAGTGAGGGAGCGGGAGGCCGCGGAGATACGCAGTATTTT. This translates into CASSEGAGGRGDTQYF.

The chain is built from TRBV10-3 and TRBJ2-7, with 7 bases aligning to TRBD1. J gave up 2 bases and V 4 bases, and 8 bases lay outside the gene matches. This CDR3 is built from 15 residues. From germline, CDR1 is ENHRY and CDR2 SYGVKD. The CDR3: CAISGRDSYTYEQYF. CDR3 nucleotide sequence: TGTGCCATCAGTGGCCGGGACAGCTATACCTACGAGCAGTACTTC.

The chain joins TRBV28 to TRBJ1-2, with 7 bases matching TRBD1. Per germline, CDR1 MDHEN and CDR2 SYDVKM. The CDR3 is 13 amino acids. Trimming at V came to 5 bases and at J to 8 bases, leaving 8 bases not matched to a gene. This chain's CDR3 is CASSLTGVGGYTF. In DNA form, the CDR3 reads TGTGCCAGCAGTCTTACAGGGGTGGGAGGCTACACCTTC.

This chain uses TRBV27 with TRBJ2-3; the match to TRBD1 covers 7 bases. The length of the CDR3 is 16 residues. Germline CDR1 MNHEY, CDR2 SMNVEV (reference sequence). V dropped 4 bases and J dropped 2; count of bases not matched to a gene: 9. CDR3 nucleotides: TGTGCCAGCAGTTCCCCGACAGGGCCTGTCACAGATACGCAGTATTTT. It yields the protein CASSSPTGPVTDTQYF.

A few counts support this clone. V usage is TRBV28 and J usage is TRBJ2-1, with TRBD2 matching 14 bases. The ends lost 9 bases at V and 7 bases at J; junction bases unmatched: 8. The CDR3 is made up of 15 amino acids. Germline-derived CDR1 and CDR2 are MDHEN and SYDVKM. In DNA, the CDR3 is TGTGCCAGGATGGATAGACTAGCGGGGGGGAATGAGCAGTTCTTC. Its protein is CARMDRLAGGNEQFF.

This sequence joins TRBV2 and TRBJ2-5; 9 bases match TRBD2. The CDR3 spans 14 residues. Germline V gene sequence: CDR1 SNHLY, CDR2 FYNNEI. Germline trimming cut 5 bases from V and 4 bases from J; bases unmatched to any gene: 5. CDR3 protein: CASSPPLAGETQYF. In nucleotides, the CDR3 is TGTGCCAGCAGTCCCCCACTAGCGGGAGAGACCCAGTACTTC.

This chain links TRBV7-9 with TRBJ2-1; D remains ambiguous. V was shortened by 4 bases and J by 4 bases, with 17 bases between the two germline ends. From germline, CDR1 is SEHNR and CDR2 FQNEAQ (reference sequence). This CDR3 has 16 amino acids. The CDR3 DNA reads TGTGCCAGCAGCTACCTCCCTAGAATCCTTTACAATGAGCAGTTCTTC. Translated: CASSYLPRILYNEQFF.

CDR3 residues: CASSLRGQGSEAFF. CDR3 nucleotides: TGCGCCAGCAGCTTGCGCGGACAGGGCTCTGAAGCTTTCTTT. This chain links TRBV5-1 with TRBJ1-1; 8 bases map to TRBD1. The CDR3 is 14 residues long. With V trimmed by 1 base and J by 6 bases, 5 bases remained unmatched. CDR1 is SGHRS, CDR2 YFSETQ, per germline.

This chain uses TRBV2 with TRBJ1-5; 7 nucleotides match TRBD1. The CDR3 runs to 15 residues. CDR1 and CDR2 (germline): SNHLY, FYNNEI. The V segment lost 8 bases and the J segment 0 bases; nucleotides outside the gene matches: 7. The CDR3 DNA follows: TGTGCCAGCTGTCGGGACAGTCTTAGCAATCAGCCCCAGCATTTT. Encoded protein: CASCRDSLSNQPQHF.

The rearrangement joins TRBV28 to TRBJ1-1, with D possibly being TRBD1 (5 bases). The germline gives CDR1 MDHEN, CDR2 SYDVKM. This CDR3 spans 12 amino acids. The V end lost 6 bases, the J end lost 8 bases, and 13 bases lay between the germline ends. The CDR3 protein is CASRADRLEAFF. DNA of the CDR3: TGTGCCAGCAGAGCCGACAGACTGGAAGCTTTCTTT.

The J gene is TRBJ2-7, the V gene TRBV5-1; possibly TRBD2 for D (6 bases). Germline V lookup: CDR1 SGHRS, CDR2 YFSETQ. This CDR3 spans 14 amino acids. V shed 1 base and J shed 6 bases, with 14 bases lying between them. Written as DNA, the CDR3 is TGCGCCAGCAGCTTGAATGCGGGAAGGGCCGAGCAGTACTTC. As protein: CASSLNAGRAEQYF. The whole variable domain, filled in from reference TRBV5-1 and TRBJ2-7, reads KAGVTQTPRYLIKTRGQQVTLSCSPISGHRSVSWYQQTPGQGLQFLFEYFSETQRNKGNFPGRFSGRQFSNSRSEMNVSTLELGDSALYLCASSLNAGRAEQYFGPGTRLTVT.

This sequence joins TRBV30 and TRBJ2-5, with D maybe TRBD1 (6 bases). The CDR3 consists of 15 residues. V was shortened by 3 bases and J by 4 bases, with 18 bases between the two germline ends. The germline V gene encodes CDR1 GTSNPN and CDR2 SVGIG (reference sequence). In nucleotides, the CDR3 is TGTGCCTGGAGCCGCACTAGTGGGGGCGGAGAGACCCAGTACTTC. Protein sequence: CAWSRTSGGGETQYF.

CDR3 in DNA: TGTGCCAGCAGGGAAAGGACAGGGTACACCAATGAGCAGTTCTTC. Translating gives CASRERTGYTNEQFF. The chain links TRBV2 to TRBJ2-1; 8 bases line up with TRBD1. The length of the CDR3 is 15 residues. CDR1 and CDR2 (germline): SNHLY, FYNNEI. V shed 6 bases, J shed 6 bases, and the junction held 10 bases outside the gene matches.

CDR3 nucleotides: TGTGCCAGTAGTATTAGGCAGGGAGAGACCCAGTACTTC. It encodes CASSIRQGETQYF. This chain joins TRBV19 and TRBJ2-5, with a tentative D call TRBD1 (5 bases). Per germline, CDR1 LNHDA and CDR2 SQIVND (reference sequence). V dropped 3 bases and J dropped 4 bases, with 9 bases sitting between them. The CDR3 has 13 amino acids.

V and J are TRBV5-6 and TRBJ2-2; weak D call: TRBD2 (5 bases). The CDR3 has 13 residues. Trimming removed 2 bases at V and 3 bases at J, with 5 bases between. The V gene's germline CDR1 is SGHDT and CDR2 YYEEEE. CDR3 amino acids: CASSFGDTGELFF. CDR3 in DNA: TGTGCCAGCAGCTTCGGGGACACCGGGGAGCTGTTTTTT.

CDR3 sequence: CSVEDPQQFF. The CDR3 coding sequence is TGCAGCGTTGAAGATCCTCAGCAGTTCTTC. The chain has TRBV29-1 and TRBJ2-1, with unresolved D. There are 10 residues in the CDR3. In germline, CDR1 is SQVTM, CDR2 ANQGSEA. V lost 0 bases and J 11 bases, leaving 5 bases between the germline ends.

The CDR3, as DNA: TGCGCCAGCAGCCCTGTCCTAGCGGGAGGCCTCATATTCACAGATACGCAGTATTTT. Its translation: CASSPVLAGGLIFTDTQYF. The chain joins TRBV5-1 to TRBJ2-3; 11 bases are a match to TRBD2. Per the germline V gene, CDR1 is SGHRS and CDR2 is YFSETQ. With 4 bases clipped from V and 2 bases from J, the junction kept 15 bases outside the gene matches. The CDR3 is made up of 19 amino acids. Using reference TRBV5-1 and TRBJ2-3 for the parts outside the CDR3, the full variable domain is KAGVTQTPRYLIKTRGQQVTLSCSPISGHRSVSWYQQTPGQGLQFLFEYFSETQRNKGNFPGRFSGRQFSNSRSEMNVSTLELGDSALYLCASSPVLAGGLIFTDTQYFGPGTRLTVL.

A remark on this clone: At one end, the junction sequence differs from germline, possibly due to a read error. This chain uses TRBV7-9 with TRBJ2-7, with TRBD2 matching 11 bases. In germline, CDR1 is SEHNR, CDR2 FQNEAQ (reference sequence). The CDR3 runs to 16 residues. In DNA form, the CDR3 reads TGTTCCAGCAGCCCGTGGACTAGCGGGTTCTTCTACGAGCAGTACTTC. Its translation is CSSSPWTSGFFYEQYF.

This chain uses TRBV15 with TRBJ2-2; 8 bases map to TRBD1. Germline CDR1 reads LNHNV; CDR2 reads YYDKDF (reference sequence). Unmatched junction bases numbered 8, after V lost 0 bases and J lost 5 bases. The CDR3 covers 17 residues. As DNA, the CDR3 is TGTGCCACCAGCAGAGATATTGGACAGGGTGGGACCGGGGAGCTGTTTTTT. This gives the protein CATSRDIGQGGTGELFF.

CDR3 sequence: CAWSETRGAHFF. As DNA, the CDR3 is TGTGCCTGGAGTGAAACCCGAGGCGCACATTTCTTT. The chain couples TRBV30 to TRBJ1-1; D remains ambiguous. V was pared by 1 base and J by 13 bases, with 16 bases between. CDR3 length: 12 residues. From germline, CDR1 is GTSNPN and CDR2 SVGIG (reference sequence).

The rearrangement links TRBV27 to TRBJ2-1; 8 nucleotides match TRBD2. This CDR3 region has 15 residues. The V gene end was trimmed by 5 bases and the J gene end by 6 bases; junction bases not matched to a gene: 9. Germline lookup yields CDR1 MNHEY and CDR2 SMNVEV (reference sequence). The CDR3 loop reads CASSPASGYGNEQFF. The DNA of the CDR3 is TGTGCCAGCAGTCCTGCTAGCGGGTATGGCAATGAGCAGTTCTTC.

V is TRBV7-9 and J is TRBJ2-5; TRBD1 agrees at 9 bases. Germline values: CDR1 SEHNR, CDR2 FQNEAQ (reference sequence). J gave up 2 bases and V 5 bases, and 9 bases lay outside the gene matches. This CDR3 has 16 residues. The CDR3 region is CASSLLGTGQQETQYF. In DNA form, the CDR3 reads TGTGCCAGCAGCCTACTGGGGACAGGGCAACAAGAGACCCAGTACTTC.

This chain joins TRBV27 and TRBJ2-1; D remains unclear. The CDR3 sequence is 13 residues long. Trimming left V 3 bases short and J 3 bases short, with 6 bases between. Germline CDR1 reads MNHEY; CDR2 reads SMNVEV (reference sequence). CDR3 loop: CASSLGIYNEQFF. CDR3 nucleotides: TGTGCCAGCAGTTTGGGCATCTACAATGAGCAGTTCTTC.

This clone was recorded a few times. V gene TRBV30 combines with J gene TRBJ2-7; 8 nucleotides line up with TRBD2. The CDR3 consists of 11 residues. Germline CDR1 is GTSNPN and CDR2 is SVGIG (reference sequence). The J segment lost 6 bases and the V segment lost 7 bases, leaving 5 bases of the junction unmatched. CDR3 sequence: CAFDRGGEQYF. The CDR3 DNA reads TGTGCCTTCGACCGGGGGGGCGAGCAGTACTTC.

The chain employs TRBV28 and TRBJ1-5, with 8 bases that match TRBD1. Per the germline V gene, CDR1 is MDHEN and CDR2 is SYDVKM. CDR3 size: 15 residues. V dropped 2 bases and J dropped 9; count of bases not matched to a gene: 9. The DNA for the CDR3 is TGTGCCAGCAGTTTAGCGTCGGACAGGGCGGGGCCCCAGCATTTT. Translated: CASSLASDRAGPQHF.

The chain has TRBV4-1 and TRBJ2-2; a weak D match, TRBD2 (6 bases). Germline V gene sequence: CDR1 MGHRA, CDR2 YSYEKL. The CDR3 is 16 residues long. Trimming stripped 7 bases from V and 4 bases from J, with 19 bases between. CDR3 loop: CASTSQGAGGTGELFF. The CDR3 coding sequence is TGCGCCAGCACCTCCCAGGGAGCCGGGGGCACCGGGGAGCTGTTTTTT.

The rearrangement joins TRBV7-9 to TRBJ2-2, with 11 nucleotides matching TRBD2. The CDR3 sequence is 16 residues long. CDR1 is SEHNR and CDR2 is FQNEAQ in the germline V gene (reference sequence). Losses at the gene ends were 5 bases for V and 6 bases for J; bases not matched to a gene: 8. The chain's CDR3 is CASSQLAGEGAGELFF. The CDR3 nucleotides are TGTGCCAGCAGCCAACTAGCGGGAGAAGGGGCCGGGGAGCTGTTTTTT. The full variable domain, completed using reference TRBV7-9 and TRBJ2-2, is DTGVSQNPRHKITKRGQNVTFRCDPISEHNRLYWYRQTLGQGPEFLTYFQNEAQLEKSRLLSDRFSAERPKGSFSTLEIQRTEQGDSAMYLCASSQLAGEGAGELFFGEGSRLTVL.

The chain joins TRBV19 to TRBJ1-4, with no clear D. This CDR3 has 16 amino acids. V was pared by 2 bases and J by 5 bases, with 15 bases between. CDR1 is LNHDA and CDR2 is SQIVND in the germline V gene (reference sequence). In DNA form, the CDR3 reads TGTGCCAGTAGTATATCCTGGGATCGGAGGAATGAAAAACTGTTTTTT. Amino acid sequence: CASSISWDRRNEKLFF.

This chain uses TRBV28 with TRBJ2-1, with 8 nucleotides matching TRBD1. This CDR3 is 14 amino acids long. The trim removed 2 bases at V and 6 bases at J, leaving 3 bases unmatched. Germline assignment: CDR1 MDHEN and CDR2 SYDVKM. CDR3 DNA: TGTGCCAGCAGTTTAGGCCAGGGGGCCAATGAGCAGTTCTTC. It is translated as CASSLGQGANEQFF.

The CDR3 coding sequence is TGTGCCAGCAGTCTACCAGGGGACCGAGCAACTAATGAAAAACTGTTTTTT. Encoded protein: CASSLPGDRATNEKLFF. This rearrangement joins TRBV25-1 to TRBJ1-4, with D tentatively TRBD1 (6 bases). The germline V gene has CDR1 MGHDK and CDR2 SYGVNS. This CDR3 comprises 17 residues. Trimming stripped 5 bases from V and 0 bases from J, with 16 bases between. Full variable domain (rest looked up from reference TRBV25-1 and TRBJ1-4): EADIYQTPRYLVIGTGKKITLECSQTMGHDKMYWYQQDPGMELHLIHYSYGVNSTEKGDLSSESTVSRIRTEHFPLTLESARPSHTSQYLCASSLPGDRATNEKLFFGSGTQLSVL.